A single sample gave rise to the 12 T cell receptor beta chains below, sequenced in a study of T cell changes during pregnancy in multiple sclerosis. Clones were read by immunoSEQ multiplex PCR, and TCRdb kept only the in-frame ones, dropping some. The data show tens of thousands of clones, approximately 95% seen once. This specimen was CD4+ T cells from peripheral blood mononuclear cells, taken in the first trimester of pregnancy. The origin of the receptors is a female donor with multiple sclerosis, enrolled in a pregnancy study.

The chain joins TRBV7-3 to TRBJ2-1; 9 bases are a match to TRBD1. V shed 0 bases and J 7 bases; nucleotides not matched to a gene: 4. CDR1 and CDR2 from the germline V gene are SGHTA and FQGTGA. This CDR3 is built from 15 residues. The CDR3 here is CASSLTGGQGNEQFF. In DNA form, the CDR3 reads TGTGCCAGCAGCTTAACGGGAGGACAGGGGAATGAGCAGTTCTTC. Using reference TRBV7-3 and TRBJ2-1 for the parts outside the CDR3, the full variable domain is GAGVSQTPSNKVTEKGKYVELRCDPISGHTALYWYRQSLGQGPEFLIYFQGTGAADDSGLPNDRFFAVRPEGSVSTLKIQRTERGDSAVYLCASSLTGGQGNEQFFGPGTRLTVL.

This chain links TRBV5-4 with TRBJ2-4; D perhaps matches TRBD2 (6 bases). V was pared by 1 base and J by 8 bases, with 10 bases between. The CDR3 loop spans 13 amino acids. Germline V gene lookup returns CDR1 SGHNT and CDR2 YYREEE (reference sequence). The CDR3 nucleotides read TGTGCCAGCAGCTTGACTAGCAGGGACATTCAGTACTTC. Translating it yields CASSLTSRDIQYF.

The chain's CDR3 is CASSLERGRGEQYF. The CDR3 DNA follows: TGTGCCAGCAGCTTAGAGCGGGGAAGGGGTGAGCAGTACTTC. The chain recombines TRBV7-2 with TRBJ2-7, with 7 nucleotides matching TRBD2. After removal of 1 base from V and 7 bases from J, the junction contained 7 bases not matched to a gene. The CDR3 is 14 residues long. CDR1 and CDR2 from the germline V gene are SGHTA and FQGNSA.

CDR3 protein: CASSLAVTGELFF. In DNA form, the CDR3 reads TGTGCCAGCAGCTTGGCGGTGACCGGGGAGCTGTTTTTT. This rearrangement joins TRBV5-6 to TRBJ2-2, with D unclear. The CDR3 is 13 amino acids. The germline CDR1 and CDR2 sequences are SGHDT and YYEEEE. The ends were cut back, 0 bases at V and 5 bases at J, with 5 bases in the middle.

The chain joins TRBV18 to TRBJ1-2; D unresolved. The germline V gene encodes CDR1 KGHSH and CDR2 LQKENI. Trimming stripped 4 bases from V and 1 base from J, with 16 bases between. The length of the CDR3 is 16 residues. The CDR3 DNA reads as TGTGCCAGCTCACGAACGCTGGCTGAAATTAACTATGGCTACACCTTC. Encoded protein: CASSRTLAEINYGYTF.

The CDR3 sequence is CASSHKRRPGELFF. The DNA of the CDR3 is TGTGCCAGCAGCCACAAGCGGAGACCCGGGGAGCTGTTTTTT. The chain is built from TRBV14 and TRBJ2-2; D might be TRBD2 (5 bases). The CDR3 is 14 amino acids. V lost 3 bases, J lost 6 bases, and 11 bases lay in between. Looked up from germline, CDR1 is SGHDN and CDR2 is FVKESK.

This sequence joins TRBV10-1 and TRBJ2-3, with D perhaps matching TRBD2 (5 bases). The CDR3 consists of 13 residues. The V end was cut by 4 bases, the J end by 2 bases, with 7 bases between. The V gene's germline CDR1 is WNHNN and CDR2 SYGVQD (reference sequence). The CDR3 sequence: CASSVRATDTQYF. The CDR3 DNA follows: TGCGCCAGCAGTGTGCGGGCCACAGATACGCAGTATTTT.

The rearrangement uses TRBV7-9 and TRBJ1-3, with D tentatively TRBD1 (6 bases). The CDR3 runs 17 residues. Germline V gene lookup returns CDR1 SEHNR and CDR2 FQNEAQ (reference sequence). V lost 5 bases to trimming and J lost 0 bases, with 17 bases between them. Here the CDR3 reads CASSLKRTDLSGNTIYF. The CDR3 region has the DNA TGTGCCAGCAGCCTAAAGCGGACAGACCTCTCTGGAAACACCATATATTTT.

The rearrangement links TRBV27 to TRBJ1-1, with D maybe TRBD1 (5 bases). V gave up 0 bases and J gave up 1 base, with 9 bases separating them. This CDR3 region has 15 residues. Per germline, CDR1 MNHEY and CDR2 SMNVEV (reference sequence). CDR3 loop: CASSLSGGENTEAFF. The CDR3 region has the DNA TGTGCCAGCAGTTTATCTGGGGGGGAGAACACTGAAGCTTTCTTT.

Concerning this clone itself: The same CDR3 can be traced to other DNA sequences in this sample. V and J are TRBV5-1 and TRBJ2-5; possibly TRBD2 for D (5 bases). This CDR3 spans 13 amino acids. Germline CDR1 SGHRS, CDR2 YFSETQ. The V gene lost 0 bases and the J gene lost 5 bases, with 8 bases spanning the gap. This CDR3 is CASSLESGETQYF. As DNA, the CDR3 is TGCGCCAGCAGCTTGGAGTCGGGGGAGACCCAGTACTTC.

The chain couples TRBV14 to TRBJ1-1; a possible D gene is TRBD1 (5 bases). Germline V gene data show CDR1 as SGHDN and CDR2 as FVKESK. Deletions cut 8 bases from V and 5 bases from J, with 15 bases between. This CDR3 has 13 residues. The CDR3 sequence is CASASGRVTEAFF. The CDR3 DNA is TGTGCCAGCGCGAGTGGCAGGGTAACTGAAGCTTTCTTT.

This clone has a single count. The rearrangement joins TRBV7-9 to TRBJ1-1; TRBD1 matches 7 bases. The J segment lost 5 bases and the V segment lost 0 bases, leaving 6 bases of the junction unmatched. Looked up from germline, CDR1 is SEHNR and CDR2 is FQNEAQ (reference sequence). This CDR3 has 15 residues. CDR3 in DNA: TGTGCCAGCAGCTTAGCCCACAGGGGTAGGACTGAAGCTTTCTTT. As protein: CASSLAHRGRTEAFF.